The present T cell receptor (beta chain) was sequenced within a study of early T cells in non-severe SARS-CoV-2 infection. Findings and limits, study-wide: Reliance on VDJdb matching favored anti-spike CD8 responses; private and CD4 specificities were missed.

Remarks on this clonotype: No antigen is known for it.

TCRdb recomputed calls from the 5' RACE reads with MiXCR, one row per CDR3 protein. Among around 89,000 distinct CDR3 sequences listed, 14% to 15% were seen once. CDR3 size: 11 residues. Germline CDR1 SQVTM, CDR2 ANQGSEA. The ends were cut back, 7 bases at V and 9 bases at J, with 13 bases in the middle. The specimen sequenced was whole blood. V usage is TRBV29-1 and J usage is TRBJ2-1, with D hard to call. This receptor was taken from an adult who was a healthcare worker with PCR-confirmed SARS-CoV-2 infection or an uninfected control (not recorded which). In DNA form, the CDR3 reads TGCAGCGCCATAGTGATCCCTGAGCAGTTCTTC. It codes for CSAIVIPEQFF.